The 32 T cell receptor beta chains reported below all come from one sample, sequenced in a study of blood T cell repertoires in COVID-19. Using immunoSEQ multiplex PCR, the repertoire was profiled, and TCRdb retains in-frame clones only, with some absent. The profile shows approximately 300,000 clones, more than 75% of them singletons. The sequenced sample consisted of PBMCs or T cells enriched from blood (not recorded which). The receptors were sampled from a woman between 18 and 30 years old who had recovered from COVID-19.

V gene TRBV6-5 combines with J gene TRBJ2-1; the match to TRBD2 covers 9 bases. Germline CDR1 and CDR2: MNHEY and SVGAGI. This CDR3 is built from 15 residues. V was clipped by 0 bases and J by 9 bases; unmatched bases: 6. Written as DNA, the CDR3 is TGTGCCAGCAGTTACTCGCTAGCGGGATCACTTGAGCAGTTCTTC. Translated, it gives CASSYSLAGSLEQFF.

The gene calls are TRBV2 and TRBJ2-6; 12 positions agree with TRBD1. The germline CDR1 and CDR2 sequences are SNHLY and FYNNEI. CDR3 size: 21 residues. With V trimmed by 4 bases and J by 2 bases, 15 bases remained unmatched. The CDR3 DNA reads TGTGCCAGCAGTGGATCAAGGGGTGTGGGACAGGGGGCGCCTGGGGCCAACGTCCTGACTTTC. Its protein is CASSGSRGVGQGAPGANVLTF.

J is TRBJ1-5 and V is TRBV2; 8 bases match TRBD1. The CDR3 spans 16 residues. Losses at the gene ends were 3 bases for V and 6 bases for J; bases not matched to a gene: 10. Germline-derived CDR1 and CDR2 are SNHLY and FYNNEI. The CDR3 bases are TGTGCCAGCAGTGATCCCTGGCAGGGGGCGAGTCAGCCCCAGCATTTT. Translating gives CASSDPWQGASQPQHF.

This clone was found a few times. This chain connects TRBV19 to TRBJ1-1; no reliable D call. The CDR3 sequence is 13 residues long. CDR1 and CDR2 from the germline V gene are LNHDA and SQIVND (reference sequence). CDR3 in DNA: TGTGCGAGTGGTCAGTCCTTGAACACTGAAGCTTTCTTT. Encoded protein: CASGQSLNTEAFF.

The chain couples TRBV11-2 to TRBJ2-1; D gene ambiguous. The CDR3 is 15 residues long. CDR1 is SGHAT, CDR2 FQNNGV, per germline. Trimming removed 5 bases at V and 3 bases at J, with 14 bases between. CDR3: CASSRGGSNYNEQFF. CDR3 nucleotides: TGTGCCAGCAGCCGCGGCGGATCCAACTACAATGAGCAGTTCTTC.

This chain links TRBV21-1 with TRBJ1-6; TRBD1, as called in the table, went unchecked against the DNA. TRBV21-1 is tagged as a pseudogene. The CDR3 covers 16 residues. The CDR3 loop is CASSKKAGGLNSPLHF. The CDR3 coding sequence is TGTGCCAGCAGCAAAAAAGCAGGGGGCCTTAATTCACCCCTCCACTTT.

The chain couples TRBV29-1 to TRBJ1-1, with D unclear. Trimming removed 3 bases at V and 5 bases at J, with 13 bases between. This CDR3 has 13 residues. The germline gives CDR1 SQVTM, CDR2 ANQGSEA. The CDR3: CSVDLRVGTEAFF. The DNA for the CDR3 is TGCAGCGTTGACCTTCGGGTTGGGACTGAAGCTTTCTTT.

This chain uses TRBV2 with TRBJ1-1; maybe TRBD1 (6 bases). This CDR3 is built from 13 residues. V lost 6 bases and J 1 base, leaving 9 bases between the germline ends. Germline V CDR1 and CDR2: SNHLY, FYNNEI. CDR3 DNA sequence: TGTGCCAGCAGCTGGGGACAGAACACTGAAGCTTTCTTT. It encodes CASSWGQNTEAFF.

The chain uses TRBV2 and TRBJ2-1; D is unresolved. V dropped 2 bases and J dropped 8 bases, with 13 bases sitting between them. Germline loops: CDR1 SNHLY, CDR2 FYNNEI. This CDR3 has 14 amino acids. The CDR3 is CASSEYFLRDEQFF. DNA for the CDR3: TGTGCCAGCAGTGAATATTTCCTACGGGATGAGCAGTTCTTC.

The V and J genes are TRBV5-8 and TRBJ2-3, with 11 nucleotides matching TRBD2. The CDR3 is made up of 17 amino acids. Germline CDR1 SGHTS, CDR2 YDEGEE. After removal of 1 base from V and 2 bases from J, the junction contained 6 bases not matched to a gene. The CDR3 is CASSLLAGGLVTDTQYF. As DNA, the CDR3 is TGTGCCAGCAGCTTGTTAGCGGGGGGGCTTGTCACAGATACGCAGTATTTT. The full variable domain, completed using reference TRBV5-8 and TRBJ2-3, is EAGVTQSPTHLIKTRGQQATLRCSPISGHTSVYWYQQALGLGLQFLLWYDEGEERNRGNFPPRFSGRQFPNYSSELNVNALELEDSALYLCASSLLAGGLVTDTQYFGPGTRLTVL.

V and J are TRBV14 and TRBJ1-1; D is unclear. The CDR3 runs 13 residues. The V gene's germline CDR1 is SGHDN and CDR2 FVKESK. Trimming pared 4 bases from V and 5 bases from J, leaving 11 bases between. The CDR3 protein is CASSRSGSTEAFF. CDR3 nucleotides: TGTGCCAGCAGCCGGAGCGGGTCAACTGAAGCTTTCTTT.

The rearrangement links TRBV3-1 (or the pseudogene TRBV3-2) to TRBJ2-5; 9 positions match TRBD2. V dropped 6 bases and J dropped 2; count of bases not matched to a gene: 4. CDR1 LGHDT and CDR2 YNNKEL come from the germline V gene (reference sequence). This CDR3 contains 14 residues. The CDR3 spells CASRASGVQETQYF. The CDR3, as DNA: TGTGCCAGCAGGGCTAGCGGGGTACAAGAGACCCAGTACTTC.

V gene TRBV28 combines with J gene TRBJ1-1, with D possibly TRBD1 on 5 matching bases. Looked up from germline, CDR1 is MDHEN and CDR2 is SYDVKM. Trimming stripped 2 bases from V and 8 bases from J, with 12 bases between. The CDR3 sequence is 13 residues long. CDR3 region: CASSLPDNSEAFF. In DNA, the CDR3 is TGTGCCAGCAGTTTACCGGACAATTCCGAAGCTTTCTTT.

This clone was observed once. The V gene is TRBV27, the J gene TRBJ2-5, with D possibly matching TRBD2 (6 bases). CDR1 is MNHEY, CDR2 SMNVEV, per germline (reference sequence). This CDR3 is built from 14 residues. V was shortened by 1 base and J by 3 bases, with 9 bases between the two germline ends. The CDR3 coding sequence is TGTGCCAGCAGTTTATACTCTAGCGAAGAGACCCAGTACTTC. It specifies CASSLYSSEETQYF.

The V gene is TRBV7-9, the J gene TRBJ1-4, with TRBD1 as a possible D gene (5 bases). The CDR3 spans 13 residues. CDR1 and CDR2 (germline): SEHNR, FQNEAQ (reference sequence). Trimming took 11 bases from V and 3 from J, leaving 13 bases between them. The CDR3 DNA is TGTGCCGGGCAGGGTGGTGCTAATGAAAAACTGTTTTTT. Its translation: CAGQGGANEKLFF.

The chain uses TRBV14 and TRBJ1-3; D unclear. Germline values: CDR1 SGHDN, CDR2 FVKESK. This CDR3 has 13 residues. Trimming removed 0 bases at V and 7 bases at J, with 7 bases between. The CDR3 here is CASSQDQANTIYF. The CDR3 nucleotides read TGTGCCAGCAGCCAAGATCAGGCTAACACCATATATTTT.

The chain carries TRBV15 and TRBJ1-5; D perhaps matches TRBD1 (6 bases). CDR3 length: 16 residues. Deletions cut 0 bases from V and 4 bases from J, with 13 bases between. CDR1 and CDR2 (germline): LNHNV, YYDKDF (reference sequence). DNA of the CDR3: TGTGCCACCAGCAGAGATCGGCAGGGGAAAAATCAGCCCCAGCATTTT. It yields the protein CATSRDRQGKNQPQHF.

The chain has TRBV24-1 and TRBJ1-4; 9 bases align to TRBD1. CDR3 length equals 12 residues. The V gene's germline CDR1 is KGHDR and CDR2 SFDVKD. V lost 9 bases and J lost 8; bases outside the gene matches: 3. CDR3 in amino acids: CATGDRAEKLFF. CDR3 in DNA: TGTGCCACCGGGGACAGGGCCGAAAAACTGTTTTTT.

The CDR3 region is CASSIRTDRISGNTIYF. The CDR3 DNA reads TGTGCCAGTAGTATCAGGACGGACAGGATCTCTGGAAACACCATATATTTT. The J gene is TRBJ1-3, the V gene TRBV19; 7 bases align to TRBD1. There are 17 residues in the CDR3. Germline V gene sequence: CDR1 LNHDA, CDR2 SQIVND (reference sequence). Unmatched junction bases numbered 8, after V lost 3 bases and J lost 0 bases.

This chain connects TRBV11-2 to TRBJ2-1, with 9 bases that match TRBD2. Germline values: CDR1 SGHAT, CDR2 FQNNGV. The CDR3 spans 16 residues. V dropped 1 base and J dropped 4; count of bases not matched to a gene: 5. This CDR3 is CASSLAASGVYNEQFF. Written as DNA, the CDR3 is TGTGCCAGCAGCTTAGCGGCTAGCGGGGTGTACAATGAGCAGTTCTTC. The complete variable domain, with remaining parts taken from reference TRBV11-2 and TRBJ2-1, reads EAGVAQSPRYKIIEKRQSVAFWCNPISGHATLYWYQQILGQGPKLLIQFQNNGVVDDSQLPKDRFSAERLKGVDSTLKIQPAKLEDSAVYLCASSLAASGVYNEQFFGPGTRLTVL.

The V gene is TRBV5-1, the J gene TRBJ1-1; TRBD1 might be the D (5 bases). With 4 bases removed from V and 3 bases from J, the gap between germline ends came to 10 bases. The germline CDR1 and CDR2 sequences are SGHRS and YFSETQ. The CDR3 has 13 amino acids. The CDR3 sequence is CASSQTDYTEAFF. For the CDR3, the DNA is TGCGCCAGCAGCCAGACAGATTACACTGAAGCTTTCTTT.

The rearrangement links TRBV6-5 to TRBJ2-5, with 12 bases lining up with TRBD1. This CDR3 comprises 14 residues. CDR1 and CDR2 (germline): MNHEY, SVGAGI. V was pared by 8 bases and J by 4 bases, with 5 bases of the junction left unmatched. The CDR3 is CASAWDRGRETQYF. DNA of the CDR3: TGTGCCAGCGCCTGGGACAGGGGGCGAGAGACCCAGTACTTC.

The gene calls are TRBV24-1 and TRBJ2-1, with D possibly TRBD1 on 5 matching bases. The CDR3 spans 13 residues. Germline CDR1 and CDR2: KGHDR and SFDVKD. V dropped 5 bases and J dropped 5 bases, with 9 bases sitting between them. The CDR3 loop reads CATSVGHNNEQFF. The CDR3 nucleotides are TGTGCCACCAGTGTCGGACATAACAATGAGCAGTTCTTC.

The rearrangement links TRBV30 to TRBJ2-7; maybe TRBD1 (6 bases). This CDR3 is 15 amino acids long. Germline CDR1 GTSNPN, CDR2 SVGIG (reference sequence). V was trimmed by 1 base and J by 3 bases, leaving 16 bases between them. The CDR3 region is CAWSDGKQGLYEQYF. As DNA, the CDR3 is TGTGCCTGGAGTGACGGGAAACAGGGCCTCTACGAGCAGTACTTC.

This chain uses TRBV27 with TRBJ1-2, with unresolved D. Germline V CDR1 and CDR2: MNHEY, SMNVEV (reference sequence). The CDR3 length is 13 residues. Trimming removed 3 bases from V and 3 bases from J, with 8 bases in between. The CDR3: CASSFLGDYGYTF. The CDR3 nucleotides read TGTGCCAGCAGTTTCCTGGGAGACTATGGCTACACCTTC.

The J gene is TRBJ1-2, the V gene TRBV28; 7 nucleotides agree with TRBD1. This CDR3 comprises 13 residues. Germline loops: CDR1 MDHEN, CDR2 SYDVKM. Trimming removed 8 bases from V and 3 bases from J; junction bases left unmatched: 6. The CDR3 spells CASLSGGDYGYTF. The CDR3 DNA reads as TGTGCCAGCCTGTCAGGGGGAGACTATGGCTACACCTTC.

The V gene is TRBV5-1, the J gene TRBJ1-2; D unclear. V was clipped by 0 bases and J by 7 bases, with 22 bases between them. CDR3 length equals 17 residues. Germline-derived CDR1 and CDR2 are SGHRS and YFSETQ. CDR3 coding DNA: TGCGCCAGCAGCTTGGGGCCCGACCGGGAGGGAGGCGGTGGCTACACCTTC. Protein: CASSLGPDREGGGGYTF.

This clone appeared once. This CDR3 is CASGFREDNSPLHF. The CDR3 DNA reads TGTGCTAGTGGTTTCAGGGAGGATAATTCACCCCTCCACTTT. The chain couples TRBV12-5 to TRBJ1-6, with D perhaps matching TRBD1 (5 bases). This CDR3 spans 14 amino acids. Germline CDR1 LGHNT, CDR2 FRNRAP. Trimming removed 3 bases from V and 5 bases from J, with 8 bases in between.

This chain connects TRBV5-5 to TRBJ2-5, with TRBD2 matching over 10 bases. After removal of 0 bases from V and 6 bases from J, the junction contained 5 bases not matched to a gene. Per germline, CDR1 SGHKS and CDR2 YYEKEE (reference sequence). There are 15 residues in the CDR3. The chain's CDR3 is CASSLVAGGAKTQYF. DNA of the CDR3: TGTGCCAGCAGCTTGGTAGCGGGGGGCGCGAAGACCCAGTACTTC.

This clone was counted only a few times. The rearrangement joins TRBV7-9 to TRBJ1-3, with TRBD1 identical over 7 bases. In germline, CDR1 is SEHNR, CDR2 FQNEAQ (reference sequence). Losses at the gene ends were 5 bases for V and 3 bases for J; bases not matched to a gene: 1. The CDR3 totals 13 residues. In DNA form, the CDR3 reads TGTGCCAGCAGCAACAGGGGTGGAAACACCATATATTTT. Its protein is CASSNRGGNTIYF.

V is TRBV5-6 and J is TRBJ1-3; a possible D gene is TRBD1 (5 bases). Trimming took off 4 bases at V and 3 bases at J, with 11 bases between the two ends. From germline, CDR1 is SGHDT and CDR2 YYEEEE. CDR3 length: 14 amino acids. The CDR3 sequence is CASSRGTYGNTIYF. The CDR3 DNA follows: TGTGCCAGCAGCCGCGGGACCTATGGAAACACCATATATTTT.

The DNA of the CDR3 is TGTGCCAGCAGTGACGGACAGGGAACATATGGCTACACCTTC. Translation gives CASSDGQGTYGYTF. The chain combines TRBV6-6 with TRBJ1-2; 8 bases match TRBD1. J lost 5 bases, V lost 5 bases, and 7 bases had no gene match. The CDR3 contains 14 residues. The germline CDR1 and CDR2 sequences are MNHNY and SVGAGI (reference sequence).